The present entry profiles one T cell receptor beta chain with its context. Its cognate antigen is unknown. This sample stems from a study of shared clonotypes between healthy human individuals. About the study: CD4 naive and CD4 memory each took three plates per donor, while CD8 naive took two and CD8 memory one.

As processed by the authors: ImmunoSEQ sequences covered only the junction and lacked quality scores; filtering therefore differed. Measured with immunoSEQ multiplex PCR; TCRdb has only the in-frame clones, and not every one. The V and J calls and clone size were taken over from that table, and D and trimming were inferred from the DNA. The data contain about 2 million clones, 85% to 95% of them seen just once; the ten biggest clones take up approximately 0.13%. Findings and caveats of the study: Across subsets, estimated richness was generally greater for naive than for memory populations.

The germline gives CDR1 GTSNPN, CDR2 SVGIG (reference sequence). V shed 3 bases and J 0 bases; nucleotides not matched to a gene: 7. CDR3 size: 17 residues. This clonotype originated in a man in his late teens or twenties in good health. What was sequenced was naive CD4+ T cells sorted from blood. The sample's subset: CD45RA+ positively selected. The V call is TRBV30, the J call TRBJ1-5, with 11 bases aligning to TRBD1. The CDR3, as DNA: TGTGCCTGGAGCCGGGACAGGGGGACGAATAGCAATCAGCCCCAGCATTTT. Protein product: CAWSRDRGTNSNQPQHF.